The subject of this entry is one TCR beta chain. The data belong to a study of blood T cells in healthy people across ages. Alongside a J-beta primer mix, a sample-barcoded 5' primer served in a second PCR lasting roughly 7 to 11 cycles. A tag from a template-switch adaptor with 12 random nucleotides marked each cDNA molecule. TCRdb reanalysed the 5' RACE reads using MiXCR and keeps one entry per CDR3 protein. This table holds about 800,000 distinct CDR3 sequences, approximately 25% found once. CDR1 DFQATT and CDR2 SNEGSKA come from the germline V gene (reference sequence). Deletions cut 0 bases from V and 5 bases from J, with 13 bases between. CDR3 length equals 15 residues. These same records also appear under a second study, on T cells of mothers and their children.

The sequence was collected from a boy between 10 and 17 years old in good health. The chain employs TRBV20-1 and TRBJ1-4; D might be TRBD1 (6 bases). The specimen was blood. The chain's CDR3 is CSARDLGRGNEKLFF. The CDR3 coding sequence is TGCAGTGCTAGAGATCTGGGGAGGGGGAATGAAAAACTGTTTTTT.